Given below is one T cell receptor (beta chain) in context. It has no known antigen specificity. Base qualities are not provided; no much larger clone lies one nucleotide away. The record originates from a study of blood T cells in healthy people across ages (dated by TCRdb to between 2015 and 2017). Background on the whole study: In model experiments, template switching captured about one uniquely barcoded TCR beta cDNA molecule for every two T cells. The study measured age-related changes in TCR beta repertoire diversity using deep sequencing normalized with unique cDNA molecular identifiers. Four age groups were formed from the donors: young (average approximately 15 years), middle-aged (less than 40), aged (roughly 58) and long-lived (around 82). Donors of different ages were randomly distributed across sequencing lanes to avoid experimental bias. For two donors (one aged 18 to 29 and one aged 80 or older), the study analyzed two additional independent replicas of 1 million unique cDNA reads from the same blood draw.

The donors were roughly 39 Caucasian individuals from Russia, aged about 6 to 95 years, who were systemically healthy. Each donor gave about 9.8 milliliters of peripheral blood, drawn into EDTA-treated Vacutainer tubes. Ficoll-Paque density-gradient centrifugation was used to isolate PBMCs, with at least 6.5 million per sample. Trizol reagent was used to extract total RNA from PBMCs, with at least 5.5 micrograms per sample. For every donor, flow cytometry on a PBMC aliquot measured the percentage of naive CD45RAhigh/CD27high T cells. What the authors observed across the whole study: Observed TCR beta diversity per million T cells fell roughly linearly with age, and a significant reduction was already apparent by age around 40. Donor CMV infection status was unknown, potentially confounding age-related changes in expanded clonotypes. Observed TCR beta diversity correlated strongly with the percentage of naive T cells measured by flow cytometry. Compared with the aged group, more naive CD4+ T cells, fewer expanded clones and increased TCR diversity were shown by the long-lived group, suggesting age selection. Conclusive comparison of naive and antigen-experienced compartments was prevented by the profiling of bulk unsorted PBMCs. Estimates of total diversity based on one million sequenced T cells were regarded as lower bounds and as underestimates.

Libraries were built with 5' RACE. The instrument was an Illumina HiSeq 2500. The second PCR ran for about 6 to 11 cycles and used a J-beta primer mix along with a sample-barcoded 5' primer. A template-switch 5' adaptor carrying 12 random nucleotides introduced a unique molecular identifier onto each TCR beta cDNA molecule. At least 2.5 million CDR3-containing paired-end reads were obtained from each sample. First-strand cDNA was synthesized from all RNA with the Mint cDNA synthesis kit, primed by a TRBC-specific oligonucleotide. After uracil-DNA glycosylase treatment, a first 18-cycle PCR used universal primers M1SS and BC2_uni_R on all cDNA. The authors processed their data as follows. For normalization, 1 million high-quality reads, each with a distinct molecular identifier, were randomly selected from each sample. Instead of being binned into consensus sequences, reads that shared molecular identifiers were thrown out. MiTCR, set to a Q25 quality threshold and the strictest error-elimination algorithm, was used for CDR3 identification, clonotype clustering and error correction. A nonparametric unseen species model using Euler transformation provided a lower-bound estimate of total TCR beta diversity. The public reads were quality trimmed at Q25 with fastp and then assembled into clones with MiXCR by TCRdb, keeping productive beta chains. Every distinct CDR3 protein forms one entry, paired with its most common genes and DNA. The V and J calls come from TCRdb's annotation, not from the publication. The sample table contains approximately 600,000 distinct CDR3 sequences; only one count was recorded for roughly 58% of them. More than 35% of the sample belongs to the ten largest clones.

The source of this sequence is a man aged 55 to 70 in good health. The sample comprised blood.

The CDR3: CASSQNSIYGYTF. The nucleotide sequence reads as follows: TGTGCCAGCAGCCAGAACAGCATCTATGGCTACACCTTC. Recombination linked TRBV3-1 to TRBJ1-2, with the identity of the D gene unclear. Spanning cysteine to phenylalanine, the CDR3 consists of 13 amino acids. Kept here is only the CDR3 DNA, which spans 39 bases and is read in frame from base 1. Taken from the germline V gene (reference sequence), the CDR1 and CDR2 loops are LGHDT and YNNKEL. At the junction V is shortened by 3 bases and J by 4 bases, with 9 bases in between.